This T cell receptor beta chain stems from a study of response to subunit inactivated influenza vaccine. TCRdb fed the RT-PCR reads into MiXCR, producing one record per CDR3 protein. The table includes hundreds of thousands of distinct CDR3 sequences, 12% to 15% detected once. General study results and limits: Authors proposed each seasonal influenza vaccination draws in few new T cells.

Trimming took off 6 bases at V and 2 bases at J, with 17 bases between the two ends. The CDR3 runs to 15 residues. Per the germline V gene, CDR1 is MNHEY and CDR2 is SVGAGI. Note on this clonotype: What it binds is not known.

The receptor's source is a man aged 50 or older who received an inactivated influenza vaccine. The chain combines TRBV6-5 with TRBJ2-7, with a weak D call TRBD1 (6 bases). This material consisted of PBMCs from blood, taken 14 to 15 days before vaccination. The DNA for the CDR3 is TGTGCCAGCAGGTACAGACAGGCCACCGCCTACGAGCAGTACTTC. It specifies CASRYRQATAYEQYF.